This TCR beta chain was profiled in a study of vaccination and CD4 T cells after COVID-19. Study in general: SARS-CoV-2, HCoV-NL63, HCoV-OC43 and HCoV-229E supplied the overlapping spike peptides used to stimulate cells.

Sequenced with the Oncomine TCR Beta short-read assay was DNA taken from cultured CD4+ T cells. TCRdb used MiXCR to reprocess the PCR reads, holding one entry per CDR3 protein. The sample carries about 9,100 distinct CDR3 sequences, approximately 34% recorded once. This clonotype was seen only a few times. Its target is unknown. The sample's treatment: roughly 11-day PBMC culture with coronavirus spike peptide pools or control peptides (ViraFEST assay). According to the study, CD4+ T cells from the unexposed donor were gathered ahead of the COVID-19 pandemic (2011-2018). CDR3 size: 14 residues. V was shortened by 1 base and J by 0 bases, with 6 bases between the two germline ends. Germline V gene lookup returns CDR1 SGHDN and CDR2 FVKESK.

This TCR was sampled from a human donor in good health. Material for sequencing was CD4+ T cells from blood, cultured in vitro. This chain joins TRBV14 and TRBJ2-5; D is unclear. CDR3 sequence (DNA): TGTGCCAGCAGCCAAGGACGGTACCAAGAGACCCAGTACTTC. Translation gives CASSQGRYQETQYF.